This TCR beta chain was sequenced for a study of shared clonotypes between healthy human individuals. Repertoires were generated with immunoSEQ multiplex PCR, while TCRdb's copy carries only in-frame clones and drops some. Found here are around 700,000 clones, 72% of them singletons; the top ten hold about 1.8%. Trimming pared 7 bases from V and 8 bases from J, leaving 8 bases between. The CDR3 totals 11 residues. CDR1 and CDR2 from the germline V gene are SNHLY and FYNNEI. Notes on this clone: Its matching antigen is unknown.

Study-wide points: In a handful of donors, about 5% of naive CD4 clonotypes appeared in common.

Those who donated were healthy HIV-negative adults, with no recent acute infections or vaccinations reported. The chain employs TRBV2 and TRBJ1-4; D call uncertain. The material sequenced was memory CD4+ T cells sorted from blood. The subset denotes: CD45RA-negative fraction. This clonotype was obtained from a woman between 25 and 40 years old in good health. The DNA for the CDR3 is TGTGCCAGCAAAAGAGTGGAAAAACTGTTTTTT. It encodes CASKRVEKLFF.